These T cell receptor beta chains were read from a single sample in a study of T cell responses to AZD1222 COVID-19 vaccine. Data came from immunoSEQ multiplex PCR; TCRdb stores just in-frame clones and leaves some out. The sample includes around 140,000 clones, roughly 90% of them seen just once. The sample was peripheral blood, taken 28 days after the second AZD1222 dose. These receptors were obtained from an adult who received the AZD1222 COVID-19 vaccine. Both conserved end residues are part of each CDR3. A D gene is named only where the DNA matches it firmly. Rows give clone size only sometimes, using once, few, many, or a class for an expanded clone.

v_gene	j_gene	d_gene	abundance	CDR3aa	CDR3nt
TRBV20-1	TRBJ1-2	.	few	CSASGAWGYTF	TGCAGTGCTAGCGGAGCTTGGGGCTACACCTTC
TRBV2	TRBJ2-1	.	.	CASSDSGVLYNEQFF	TGTGCCAGCAGTGACTCAGGGGTTCTGTACAATGAGCAGTTCTTC
TRBV7-9	TRBJ2-7	TRBD2	.	CASSSGGGRRSYEQYF	TGTGCCAGCAGCTCGGGGGGCGGGAGGCGATCCTACGAGCAGTACTTC
TRBV6-5	TRBJ2-3	TRBD1	.	CASSLQGAIADTQYF	TGTGCCAGCAGTTTACAGGGGGCTATAGCAGATACGCAGTATTTT
TRBV20-1	TRBJ1-2	.	few	CSSTANYGYTF	TGCAGTTCGACAGCCAACTATGGCTACACCTTC
TRBV28	TRBJ2-6	TRBD1	.	CASTAGGAGANVLTF	TGTGCCAGCACCGCAGGGGGCGCTGGGGCCAACGTCCTGACTTTC
TRBV24-1	TRBJ2-1	TRBD2	.	CATTGTSGSGSYNEQFF	TGTGCCACCACCGGGACTAGCGGGAGTGGCTCCTACAATGAGCAGTTCTTC
TRBV2	TRBJ2-2	.	.	CASSEGPAVTGELFF	TGTGCCAGCAGTGAAGGCCCGGCAGTGACCGGGGAGCTGTTTTTT
TRBV7-3	TRBJ2-3	TRBD1	.	CASSLGTGASDTQYF	TGTGCCAGCAGCTTGGGGACAGGGGCGTCAGATACGCAGTATTTT
TRBV19	TRBJ2-2	TRBD2	once	CASSLAGGGTGELFF	TGTGCCAGTAGTTTAGCGGGAGGGGGGACCGGGGAGCTGTTTTTT
TRBV4-1	TRBJ2-7	.	.	CASSHQFGLLSAYEQYF	TGCGCCAGCAGCCATCAGTTCGGGCTCCTATCAGCCTACGAGCAGTACTTC
TRBV5-4	TRBJ1-2	.	few	CASSYKWGLLYGYTF	TGTGCCAGCAGCTATAAATGGGGCCTCCTGTATGGCTACACCTTC
TRBV11-2	TRBJ2-4	TRBD2	once	CASSLDLRTSGVAKNIQYF	TGTGCCAGCAGCTTAGATCTACGAACTAGCGGGGTAGCCAAAAACATTCAGTACTTC
TRBV4-2	TRBJ2-1	.	.	CASSHMGQGDNEQFF	TGTGCCAGCAGCCATATGGGTCAGGGAGACAATGAGCAGTTCTTC
TRBV9	TRBJ1-4	.	.	CASSVGAGGNKEKLFF	TGTGCCAGCAGCGTTGGGGCCGGGGGTAATAAGGAAAAACTGTTTTTT
TRBV5-6	TRBJ1-2	.	.	CASSLVLTGLVRDGYTF	TGTGCCAGCAGCTTGGTCTTAACAGGATTAGTTCGCGATGGCTACACCTTC
TRBV19	TRBJ1-2	.	.	CAASIAGQSGYTF	TGTGCCGCATCGATCGCAGGGCAATCTGGCTACACCTTC
TRBV5-1	TRBJ1-6	TRBD1	.	CASKGQESPLYNSPLHF	TGCGCCAGCAAGGGACAGGAGTCTCCGCTCTATAATTCACCCCTCCACTTT